The 17 T cell receptor beta chains below come from one sample, sequenced in a study of T-cell memory formation after mild COVID-19. Each CDR3 protein gets one entry after TCRdb re-called the 5' RACE reads with MiXCR. Among fewer than 650,000 distinct CDR3 sequences listed, approximately 15% were seen once. The specimen was PBMCs or a T cell subset sorted from them (not recorded which). These receptors all stem from an adult woman who had mild COVID-19 (a few samples of this study predate the infection). Cell type and time point are not known.

This clonotype was observed a few times. V is TRBV4-1 and J is TRBJ1-1; D is unclear. Trimming took 1 base from V and 0 from J, leaving 9 bases between them. Germline CDR1 and CDR2: MGHRA and YSYEKL. CDR3 size: 15 residues. DNA for the CDR3: TGCGCCAGCAGCCAAGTGGGTTCGATGAACACTGAAGCTTTCTTT. Protein product: CASSQVGSMNTEAFF.

The genes are TRBV12-3 or TRBV12-4 and TRBJ1-5, with TRBD1 as a possible D gene (5 bases). Trimming cost V 2 bases and J 8 bases, with 13 bases left between them. The CDR3 is 14 amino acids. CDR3: CASSLNPRREPQHF. In DNA, the CDR3 is TGTGCCAGCAGTTTAAACCCACGCAGGGAGCCCCAGCATTTT.

The chain couples TRBV20-1 to TRBJ2-5, with 8 bases identical to TRBD2. Germline V gene sequence: CDR1 DFQATT, CDR2 SNEGSKA (reference sequence). This CDR3 is 13 amino acids long. The CDR3 protein is CSFGGAGQETQYF. Written as DNA, the CDR3 is TGCAGCTTCGGGGGGGCAGGGCAAGAGACCCAGTACTTC.

The chain couples TRBV5-6 to TRBJ2-7, with D perhaps TRBD1 or TRBD2 (5 bases each). The CDR3 length is 14 residues. CDR1 and CDR2 from the germline V gene are SGHDT and YYEEEE. V dropped 4 bases and J dropped 5 bases, with 16 bases sitting between them. Here the CDR3 reads CASSRGDTMDEQYF. CDR3 nucleotide sequence: TGTGCCAGCAGCAGGGGAGACACTATGGACGAGCAGTACTTC. The full variable domain, in which reference TRBV5-6 and TRBJ2-7 provide the parts outside the CDR3, is DAGVTQSPTHLIKTRGQQVTLRCSPKSGHDTVSWYQQALGQGPQFIFQYYEEEERQRGNFPDRFSGHQFPNYSSELNVNALLLGDSALYLCASSRGDTMDEQYFGPGTRLTVT.

This clonotype came up a few times. V usage is TRBV6-5 and J usage is TRBJ2-7; TRBD2 agrees at 7 bases. This CDR3 is 14 amino acids long. J was trimmed by 2 bases and V by 2 bases; bases with no gene match: 3. The V gene's germline CDR1 is MNHEY and CDR2 SVGAGI. CDR3 residues: CASSYAGDAYEQYF. The CDR3 nucleotides read TGTGCCAGCAGTTACGCGGGAGACGCCTACGAGCAGTACTTC.

This clonotype was counted a few times. V is TRBV12-3 or TRBV12-4 and J is TRBJ2-7; 9 nucleotides match TRBD2. The CDR3 length is 13 residues. The V segment lost 7 bases and the J segment 3 bases; nucleotides outside the gene matches: 4. The CDR3 reads CASTQTSGYEQYF. The DNA for the CDR3 is TGTGCCAGCACCCAGACTAGCGGCTACGAGCAGTACTTC.

This clonotype was detected a few times. This chain uses TRBV5-4 with TRBJ2-3; 7 nucleotides match TRBD1. Germline CDR1 reads SGHNT; CDR2 reads YYREEE (reference sequence). This CDR3 is 15 amino acids long. Trimming took 3 bases from V and 2 from J; bases not matched to a gene: 6. The CDR3 protein is CASSWAGTVTDTQYF. The CDR3 DNA reads TGTGCCAGCAGCTGGGCCGGGACAGTCACAGATACGCAGTATTTT.

The chain joins TRBV5-6 to TRBJ2-1; no clear D. CDR1 and CDR2 from the germline V gene are SGHDT and YYEEEE. This CDR3 has 17 residues. Trimming left V 0 bases short and J 0 bases short, with 13 bases between. CDR3 in amino acids: CASSLVPGDSSYNEQFF. The CDR3, as DNA: TGTGCCAGCAGCTTGGTTCCTGGGGATAGCTCCTACAATGAGCAGTTCTTC. The full variable domain, completed using reference TRBV5-6 and TRBJ2-1, is DAGVTQSPTHLIKTRGQQVTLRCSPKSGHDTVSWYQQALGQGPQFIFQYYEEEERQRGNFPDRFSGHQFPNYSSELNVNALLLGDSALYLCASSLVPGDSSYNEQFFGPGTRLTVL.

The rearrangement uses TRBV4-1 and TRBJ2-7; 11 bases match TRBD1. Looked up from germline, CDR1 is MGHRA and CDR2 is YSYEKL. The CDR3 totals 16 residues. The trim removed 4 bases at V and 6 bases at J, leaving 11 bases unmatched. The DNA for the CDR3 is TGCGCCAGCAGCCGTCTGACCGGGACAGGGGGTTCCGAGCAGTACTTC. Protein: CASSRLTGTGGSEQYF.

This clonotype was found a few times. This sequence joins TRBV4-1 and TRBJ1-5; no reliable D call. The CDR3 is 14 residues long. V lost 0 bases and J 10 bases, leaving 13 bases between the germline ends. Germline values: CDR1 MGHRA, CDR2 YSYEKL. CDR3 region: CASSQEVTLVPQHF. CDR3 sequence (DNA): TGCGCCAGCAGCCAAGAAGTCACCCTAGTCCCCCAGCATTTT.

There are many counts of this clonotype. V gene TRBV5-1 combines with J gene TRBJ2-5, with D perhaps TRBD1 or TRBD2 (5 bases each). Per germline, CDR1 SGHRS and CDR2 YFSETQ. The length of the CDR3 is 14 residues. V was pared by 3 bases and J by 4 bases, with 13 bases between. The DNA of the CDR3 is TGCGCCAGCAGCTCCGGGACGGCCTTAGAGACCCAGTACTTC. It encodes CASSSGTALETQYF.

The sample holds a few counts of this clonotype. This rearrangement joins TRBV24-1 to TRBJ2-5; tentatively, D is TRBD2 (5 bases). Trimming removed 0 bases at V and 1 base at J, with 20 bases between. The CDR3 extends over 19 amino acids. CDR1 and CDR2 (germline): KGHDR, SFDVKD. CDR3 in amino acids: CATSDLLPSSGLLQETQYF. CDR3 coding DNA: TGTGCCACCAGTGATTTGCTTCCCTCCAGCGGTCTACTCCAAGAGACCCAGTACTTC.

This clonotype has just a few counts. The chain is built from TRBV30 and TRBJ2-1, with 7 bases identical to TRBD1. CDR3 length equals 13 residues. With 8 bases clipped from V and 6 bases from J, the junction kept 10 bases outside the gene matches. Germline V lookup: CDR1 GTSNPN, CDR2 SVGIG (reference sequence). The CDR3, as DNA: TGTGCCCTTGACAGGGCGAGTCTCAATGAGCAGTTCTTC. Amino acids: CALDRASLNEQFF.

This clonotype was seen a few times. The rearrangement uses TRBV2 and TRBJ2-7; possibly TRBD1 for D (6 bases). V shed 5 bases and J shed 5 bases, with 19 bases lying between them. Germline CDR1 is SNHLY and CDR2 is FYNNEI. This CDR3 comprises 15 residues. The CDR3 sequence: CASSRSFIRGHEQYF. CDR3 DNA sequence: TGTGCCAGCAGTCGATCATTCATCAGGGGCCACGAGCAGTACTTC. Full variable domain (rest looked up from reference TRBV2 and TRBJ2-7): EPEVTQTPSHQVTQMGQEVILRCVPISNHLYFYWYRQILGQKVEFLVSFYNNEISEKSEIFDDQFSVERPDGSNFTLKIRSTKLEDSAMYFCASSRSFIRGHEQYFGPGTRLTVT.

This clonotype was seen more than once but under ten times. This sequence joins TRBV5-1 and TRBJ2-1, with D unclear. Deletions cut 2 bases from V and 5 bases from J, with 8 bases between. CDR1 is SGHRS and CDR2 is YFSETQ in the germline V gene. The length of the CDR3 is 13 residues. The CDR3 DNA reads TGCGCCAGCAGCTTTACCCGGAACAATGAGCAGTTCTTC. It specifies CASSFTRNNEQFF.

The rearrangement joins TRBV5-1 to TRBJ1-3, with D unresolved. Trimming took 3 bases from V and 4 from J, leaving 8 bases between them. The CDR3 has 13 amino acids. CDR1 is SGHRS, CDR2 YFSETQ, per germline. The chain's CDR3 is CASSWPDGNTIYF. The CDR3 DNA reads TGCGCCAGCAGCTGGCCGGACGGAAACACCATATATTTT.

The rearrangement joins TRBV4-1 to TRBJ2-1, with 10 bases that match TRBD1. This CDR3 has 15 amino acids. The trim removed 0 bases at V and 10 bases at J, leaving 6 bases unmatched. Germline CDR1 and CDR2: MGHRA and YSYEKL. The CDR3 nucleotides are TGCGCCAGCAGCCAAGATGGGACAGGGGATGGGGAGCAGTTCTTC. Translation: CASSQDGTGDGEQFF.